The clone carrying this T cell receptor beta chain was detected a few times. Its antigen is currently unknown. The sample belongs to a study of vaccination and CD4 T cells after COVID-19. The germline V gene has CDR1 MNHNS and CDR2 SASEGT. V shed 6 bases and J shed 3 bases, with 16 bases lying between them. This CDR3 has 15 residues. Sequencing of cultured CD4+ T cell DNA used the Oncomine TCR Beta short-read assay. MiXCR, applied by TCRdb to the PCR reads, yields one record per CDR3 protein. The sample carries approximately 7,700 distinct CDR3 sequences, approximately 60% recorded once. Treatment indicated: approximately nine-day PBMC culture with coronavirus spike peptide pools or control peptides (ViraFEST assay). During the years 2011-2018, before the COVID-19 pandemic, the unexposed donor's CD4+ T cells were collected.

What was sequenced was CD4+ T cells from blood, cultured in vitro. This chain joins TRBV6-1 and TRBJ2-3, with a possible D match to TRBD1 (6 bases). The TCR comes from a human donor in good health. This CDR3 reads CASSPTTGTTDTQYF. The CDR3 DNA reads TGTGCCAGCAGCCCGACGACAGGCACGACAGATACGCAGTATTTT.